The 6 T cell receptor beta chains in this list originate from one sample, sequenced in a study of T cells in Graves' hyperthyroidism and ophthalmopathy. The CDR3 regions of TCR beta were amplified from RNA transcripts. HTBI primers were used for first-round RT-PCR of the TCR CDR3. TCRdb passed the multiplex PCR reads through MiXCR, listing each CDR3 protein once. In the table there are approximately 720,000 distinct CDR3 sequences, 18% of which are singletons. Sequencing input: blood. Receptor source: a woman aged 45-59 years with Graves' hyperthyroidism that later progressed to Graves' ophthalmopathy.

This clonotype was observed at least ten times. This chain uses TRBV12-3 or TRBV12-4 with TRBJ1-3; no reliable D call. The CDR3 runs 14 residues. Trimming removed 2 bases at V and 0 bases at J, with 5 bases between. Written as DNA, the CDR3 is TGTGCCAGCAGTTTATCCAGCTCTGGAAACACCATATATTTT. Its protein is CASSLSSSGNTIYF.

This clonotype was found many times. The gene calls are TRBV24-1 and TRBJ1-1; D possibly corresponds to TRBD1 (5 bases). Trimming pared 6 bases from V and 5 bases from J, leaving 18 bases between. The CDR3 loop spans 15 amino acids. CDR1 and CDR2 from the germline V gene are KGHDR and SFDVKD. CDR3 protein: CATSPSGPKETEAFF. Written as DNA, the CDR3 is TGTGCCACCAGTCCCTCAGGGCCTAAGGAGACTGAAGCTTTCTTT.

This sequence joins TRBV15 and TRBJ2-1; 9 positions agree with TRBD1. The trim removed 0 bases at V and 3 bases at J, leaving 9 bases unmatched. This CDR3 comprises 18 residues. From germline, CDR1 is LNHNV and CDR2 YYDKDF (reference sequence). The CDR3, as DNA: TGTGCCACCAGCAGAGATACGAGGGACAGGGTGAACTACAATGAGCAGTTCTTC. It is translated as CATSRDTRDRVNYNEQFF.

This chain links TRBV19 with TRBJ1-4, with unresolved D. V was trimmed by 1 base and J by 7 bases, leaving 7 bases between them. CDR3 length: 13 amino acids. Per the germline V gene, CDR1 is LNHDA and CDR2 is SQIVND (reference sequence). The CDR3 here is CASSIVRSEKLFF. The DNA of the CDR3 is TGTGCCAGTAGTATAGTCAGGAGTGAAAAACTGTTTTTT.

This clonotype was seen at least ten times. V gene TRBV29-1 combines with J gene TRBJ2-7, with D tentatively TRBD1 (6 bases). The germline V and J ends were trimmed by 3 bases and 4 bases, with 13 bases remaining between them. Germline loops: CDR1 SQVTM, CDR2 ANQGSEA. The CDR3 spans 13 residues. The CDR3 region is CSVEGAQPYEQYF. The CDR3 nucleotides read TGCAGCGTTGAGGGGGCCCAGCCTTACGAGCAGTACTTC.

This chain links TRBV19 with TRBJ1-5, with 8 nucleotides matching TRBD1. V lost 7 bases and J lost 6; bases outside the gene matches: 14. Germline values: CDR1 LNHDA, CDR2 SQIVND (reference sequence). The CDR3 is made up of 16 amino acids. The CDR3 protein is CASILTGANRGQPQHF. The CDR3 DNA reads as TGTGCCAGTATCCTGACAGGGGCTAATCGTGGTCAGCCCCAGCATTTT.